Described below is a single T cell receptor beta chain sequence and its context. There are many counts of this clonotype. Its antigen is unknown. No quality values exist for individual bases; no much larger clone is one base distant. Counted from cysteine to phenylalanine, this CDR3 has 16 amino acids. The CDR3 DNA has 48 bases and is translated from base 1. Reading the germline V gene gives CDR1 SGDLS and CDR2 YYNGEE. V is cut back by 4 bases and J by 6 bases, with 9 bases in the junction unmatched. This sample is drawn from a study of T-cell reconstitution after alpha-beta-depleted transplantation in children (TCRdb year 2016). Looking at the study overall: T-cell immune reconstitution after TCRalphabeta/CD19-depleted allogeneic hematopoietic cell transplantation in children was quantitatively tracked in the study by means of TCR repertoire profiling. The research as a whole found: The frequencies of hyperexpanded clones fell over the following months, and after one year, T-cell counts and TCRbeta diversity were mostly attributed to newly produced T cells. The high TCRbeta diversity at day 60 in some patients was ascribed to recipient T cells and intrathymic progenitors that had survived conditioning. Apparently early alphabetaT-cell count recovery about two months after transplant reportedly relied on only several hundred rapidly expanded clones derived from non-depleted graft cells.

The treatment or condition label corresponds to: allogeneic hematopoietic cell transplantation with graft depleted of TCRalphabeta T cells and CD19 B cells. The transplant recipients were children given TCRalphabeta/CD19-depleted allogeneic hematopoietic cell grafts. Library preparation was by PCR. The sequencing machine was an Illumina HiSeq 2500. To normalize quantification of the TCRbeta repertoire, the TCR libraries were built with molecular barcoding that relied on unique molecular identifiers. Through fastp at Q25 and MiXCR, TCRdb rebuilt clones from the public reads, retaining in-frame beta chains. Rows are combined by CDR3 protein, so each entry shows the most common genes and DNA. This sample has about 300,000 distinct CDR3 sequences in its table, and roughly a tenth of those were observed once. Together, the top ten hold roughly 7.1% of the sample.

Here the sequenced sample was PBMCs, taken before TCRalphabeta/CD19-depleted stem cell transplant. The TCR originated in a boy under three years old with acute myeloid leukemia, due to receive a stem cell transplant. The sequence is built from TRBV9 and TRBJ2-2; 10 bases in the junction line up with TRBD2. CDR3 sequence: CASSSLGSGRPGELFF. The bases read TGTGCCAGCAGCTCTCTGGGTAGCGGGAGGCCCGGGGAGCTGTTTTTT.